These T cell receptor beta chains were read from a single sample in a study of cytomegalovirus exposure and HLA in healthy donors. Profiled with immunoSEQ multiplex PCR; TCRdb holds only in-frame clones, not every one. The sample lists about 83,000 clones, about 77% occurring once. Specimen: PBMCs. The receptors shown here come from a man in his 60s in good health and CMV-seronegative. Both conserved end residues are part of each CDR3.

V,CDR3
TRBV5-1,CASSLGGENTIYF
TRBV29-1,CSAGGQETQYF
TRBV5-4,CASSFGGGADTQYF
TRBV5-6,CASSPLTGSGTGELFF
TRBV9,CASSEVYTFSNLNTEAFF
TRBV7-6,CASSLAGGNYNEQFF
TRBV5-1,CASSPPHPGPRRGAVF
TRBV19,CASSTDRVRGYTF
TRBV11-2,CASSPTRGNEKLFF
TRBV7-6,CASSFRDNYNEQFF
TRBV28,CASSWGGAHEQYF
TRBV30,CAWSVQRDEQYF
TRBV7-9,CASSLGQGNYNEQFF
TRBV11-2,CASSLVLGAGKRNTEAFF
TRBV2,CASKEAFYGYTF
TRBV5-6,CASSLGAGRNTIYF
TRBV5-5,CASSLVGDGNTIYF
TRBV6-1,CASRFTSGGWETQYF
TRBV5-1,CASTPSGSTEAFF
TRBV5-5,CASSRDTGRSNQPQHF
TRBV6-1,CASNRQGNTEAFF
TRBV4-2,CASSSLARDTEAFF
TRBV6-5,CASSYSRTGYEQYF
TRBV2,CASSESPRGWVETQYF
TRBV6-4,CARYSVSQYF
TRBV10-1,CASSEGQMTEKLFF
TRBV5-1,CASSSSGGYYEQYF
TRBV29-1,CSVDVGTGGLEQYF
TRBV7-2,CASSLVAGGYQPQHF
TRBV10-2,CASSEGQAGTGELFF
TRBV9,CASRGQGAGELFF
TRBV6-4,CASSAGTSGVDTQYF
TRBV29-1,CSVARAPRSYNEQFF
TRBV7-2,CASSSGASGASNEQFF
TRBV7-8,CASSLNTNTEAFF
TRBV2,CASSVSSGQPQHF
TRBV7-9,CASSSGQLYGYTF
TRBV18,CASSQGGGNYGYTF